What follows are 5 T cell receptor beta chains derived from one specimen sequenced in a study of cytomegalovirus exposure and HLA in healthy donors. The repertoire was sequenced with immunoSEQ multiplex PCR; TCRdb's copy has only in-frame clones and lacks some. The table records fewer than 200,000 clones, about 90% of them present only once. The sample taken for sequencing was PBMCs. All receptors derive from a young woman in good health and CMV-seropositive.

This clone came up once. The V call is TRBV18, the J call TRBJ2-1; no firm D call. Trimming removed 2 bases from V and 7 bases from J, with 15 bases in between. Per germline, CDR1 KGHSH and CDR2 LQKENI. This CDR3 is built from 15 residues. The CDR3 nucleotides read TGTGCCAGCTCACCAGCGTTGGCAGAGGATAATGAGCAGTTCTTC. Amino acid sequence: CASSPALAEDNEQFF.

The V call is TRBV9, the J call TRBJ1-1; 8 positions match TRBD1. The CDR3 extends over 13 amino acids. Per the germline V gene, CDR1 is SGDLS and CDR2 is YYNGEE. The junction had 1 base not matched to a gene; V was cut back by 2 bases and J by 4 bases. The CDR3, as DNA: TGTGCCAGCAGCGTGGGACAGGCCACTGAAGCTTTCTTT. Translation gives CASSVGQATEAFF.

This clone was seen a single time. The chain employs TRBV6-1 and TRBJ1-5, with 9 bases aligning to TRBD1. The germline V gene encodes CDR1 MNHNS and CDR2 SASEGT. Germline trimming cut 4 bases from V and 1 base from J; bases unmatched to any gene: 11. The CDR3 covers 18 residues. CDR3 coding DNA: TGTGCCAGCAGTGGACAGGGGGGTCCTAACTTGAGCAATCAGCCCCAGCATTTT. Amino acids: CASSGQGGPNLSNQPQHF.

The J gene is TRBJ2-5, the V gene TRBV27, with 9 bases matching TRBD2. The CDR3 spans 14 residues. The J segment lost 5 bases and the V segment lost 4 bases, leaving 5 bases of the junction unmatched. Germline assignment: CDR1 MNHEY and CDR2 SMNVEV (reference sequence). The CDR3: CASSSRGGSETQYF. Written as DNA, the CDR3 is TGTGCCAGCAGTTCGCGGGGGGGCTCGGAGACCCAGTACTTC.

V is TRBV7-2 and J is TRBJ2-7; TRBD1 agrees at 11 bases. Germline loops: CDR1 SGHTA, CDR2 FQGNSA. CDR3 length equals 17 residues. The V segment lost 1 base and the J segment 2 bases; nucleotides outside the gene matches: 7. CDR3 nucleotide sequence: TGTGCCAGCAGCTTAGGTGGACAGGGGGCTAAAACCTACGAGCAGTACTTC. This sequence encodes CASSLGGQGAKTYEQYF.